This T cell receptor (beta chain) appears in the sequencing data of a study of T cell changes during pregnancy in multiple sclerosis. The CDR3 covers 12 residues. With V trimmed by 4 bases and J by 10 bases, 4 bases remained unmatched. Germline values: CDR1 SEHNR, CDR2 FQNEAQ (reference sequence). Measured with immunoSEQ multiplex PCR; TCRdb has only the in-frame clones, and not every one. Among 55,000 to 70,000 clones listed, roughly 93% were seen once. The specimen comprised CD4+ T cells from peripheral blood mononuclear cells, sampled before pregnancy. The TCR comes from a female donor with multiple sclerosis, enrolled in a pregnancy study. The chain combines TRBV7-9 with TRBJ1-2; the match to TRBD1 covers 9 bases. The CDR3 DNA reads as TGTGCCAGCAGCTGGGAACAGGGGGCCTACACCTTC. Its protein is CASSWEQGAYTF.